This T cell receptor (beta chain) came from a study of cytomegalovirus exposure and HLA in healthy donors. PCR amplification relied on 60 Vbeta primers (plus 13 Jbeta primers). TCRdb keeps only in-frame clones here, not all; method: immunoSEQ multiplex PCR. The table has around 170,000 clones, over 70% seen once. Points on this clone: Its antigen is not known.

Study-level results: Most TCR sequences were rare, but some public TCRs occurred in many donors. In a later analysis, TCR beta V- and J-gene trimming showed a link to a missense DCLRE1C variant.

The sample was PBMCs. The clonotype originates from a man aged 50-59 years in good health and CMV-seronegative.

For the CDR3, the DNA is TGCGCCAGCAGGGCGGGGGCCGTCACCGGGGAGCTGTTTTTT. Its protein product is CASRAGAVTGELFF. This chain links TRBV10-2 with TRBJ2-2; TRBD2 is a possible D gene (7 bases). Germline assignment: CDR1 WSHSY and CDR2 SAAADI. This CDR3 is built from 14 residues. V lost 6 bases and J 4 bases, leaving 12 bases between the germline ends.